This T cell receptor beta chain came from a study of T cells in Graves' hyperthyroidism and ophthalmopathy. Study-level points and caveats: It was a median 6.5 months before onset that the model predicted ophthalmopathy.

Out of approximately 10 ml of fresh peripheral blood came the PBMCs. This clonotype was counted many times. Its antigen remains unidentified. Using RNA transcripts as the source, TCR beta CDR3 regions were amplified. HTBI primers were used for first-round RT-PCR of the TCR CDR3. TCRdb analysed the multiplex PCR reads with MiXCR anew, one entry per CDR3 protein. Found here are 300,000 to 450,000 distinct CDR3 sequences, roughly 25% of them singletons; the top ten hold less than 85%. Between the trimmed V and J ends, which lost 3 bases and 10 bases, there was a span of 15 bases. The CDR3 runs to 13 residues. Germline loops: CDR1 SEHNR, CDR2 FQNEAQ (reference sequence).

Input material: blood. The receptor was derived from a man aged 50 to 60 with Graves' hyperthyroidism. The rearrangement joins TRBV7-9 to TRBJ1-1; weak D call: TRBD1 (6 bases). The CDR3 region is CASSFSDRPAAFF. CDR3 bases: TGTGCCAGCAGCTTCTCCGACAGGCCCGCAGCTTTCTTT. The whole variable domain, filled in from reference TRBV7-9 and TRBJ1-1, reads DTGVSQNPRHKITKRGQNVTFRCDPISEHNRLYWYRQTLGQGPEFLTYFQNEAQLEKSRLLSDRFSAERPKGSFSTLEIQRTEQGDSAMYLCASSFSDRPAAFFGQGTRLTVV.